A few counts support the clone carrying this T cell receptor (beta chain). Antigen specificity is unknown. A much bigger clone sits one base away, suggesting this may be a read error. This likely comes from a read error, as the CDR3 has no conserved phenylalanine or tryptophan at its end. These data are taken from a study of neurological immune-mediated disorders. Study overall: The multiple sclerosis group of approximately 35 included 31 relapsing-remitting and 3 secondary progressive patients.

Study observations and caveats: Because no CDR3 amino acid sequences were shared across subjects by expanded clones, private repertoires were suggested in all groups. On phylogenetic grouping, the repertoires of 18 of 34 multiple sclerosis patients fell within one related-CDR3 cluster, constituting a possible signature.

In each sequencing run, over 180 million TCR-beta sequences were generated from 15-18 subjects. TCRdb analysed the 5' RACE reads with MiXCR anew, one entry per CDR3 protein. The sample contains about 70,000 distinct CDR3 sequences, approximately 5% of which appear only once. The trim removed 5 bases at V and 8 bases at J, leaving 14 bases unmatched. This CDR3 is built from 16 residues. Germline V gene data show CDR1 as MNHEY and CDR2 as SMNVEV (reference sequence). The chain links TRBV27 to TRBJ1-2; 10 nucleotides agree with TRBD1. The source material was PBMCs. This TCR was recovered from a woman aged 70-85 years with multiple sclerosis. The CDR3 DNA follows: TGTGCCAGCAGTGCTTCGACAGGGGGCGCGGGATCGGGCTACACCTGC. Translating it yields CASSASTGGAGSGYTC.